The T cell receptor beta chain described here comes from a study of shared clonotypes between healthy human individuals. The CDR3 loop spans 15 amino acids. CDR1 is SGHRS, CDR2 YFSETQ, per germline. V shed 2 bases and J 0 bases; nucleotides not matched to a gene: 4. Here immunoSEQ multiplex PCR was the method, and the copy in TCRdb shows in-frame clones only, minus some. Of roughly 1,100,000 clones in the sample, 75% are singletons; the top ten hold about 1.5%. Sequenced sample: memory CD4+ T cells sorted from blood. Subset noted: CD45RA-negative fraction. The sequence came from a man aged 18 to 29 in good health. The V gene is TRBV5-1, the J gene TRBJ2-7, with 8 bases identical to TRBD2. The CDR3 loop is CASSFGGTSSYEQYF. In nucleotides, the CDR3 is TGCGCCAGCAGCTTCGGCGGGACTAGCTCCTACGAGCAGTACTTC.